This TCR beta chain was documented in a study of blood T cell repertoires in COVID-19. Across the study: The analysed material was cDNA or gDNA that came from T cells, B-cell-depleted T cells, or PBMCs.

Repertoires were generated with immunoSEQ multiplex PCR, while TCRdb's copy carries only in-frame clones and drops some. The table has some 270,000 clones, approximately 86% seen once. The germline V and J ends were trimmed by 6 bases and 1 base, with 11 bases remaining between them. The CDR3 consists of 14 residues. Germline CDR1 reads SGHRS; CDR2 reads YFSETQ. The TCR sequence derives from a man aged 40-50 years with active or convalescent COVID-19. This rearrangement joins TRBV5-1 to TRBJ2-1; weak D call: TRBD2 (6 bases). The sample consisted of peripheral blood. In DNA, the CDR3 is TGCGCCAGCACGGCGGGGAGTTCCTACAATGAGCAGTTCTTC. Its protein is CASTAGSSYNEQFF.